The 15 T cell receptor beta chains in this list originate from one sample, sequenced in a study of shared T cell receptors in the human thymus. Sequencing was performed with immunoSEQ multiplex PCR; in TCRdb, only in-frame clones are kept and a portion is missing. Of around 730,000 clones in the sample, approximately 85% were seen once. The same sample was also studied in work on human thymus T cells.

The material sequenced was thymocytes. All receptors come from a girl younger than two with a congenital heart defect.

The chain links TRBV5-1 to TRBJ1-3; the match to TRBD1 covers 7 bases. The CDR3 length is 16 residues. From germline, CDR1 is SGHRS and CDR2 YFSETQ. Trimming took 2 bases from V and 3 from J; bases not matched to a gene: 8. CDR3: CASSFSTGDVGNTIYF. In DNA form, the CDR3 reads TGCGCCAGCAGCTTTTCCACAGGGGACGTTGGAAACACCATATATTTT.

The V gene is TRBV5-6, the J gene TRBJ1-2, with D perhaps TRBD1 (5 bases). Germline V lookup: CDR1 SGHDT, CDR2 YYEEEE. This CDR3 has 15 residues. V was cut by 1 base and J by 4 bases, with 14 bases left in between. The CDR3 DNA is TGTGCCAGCAGCTTGATGGGAGGGGTAGTCTATGGCTACACCTTC. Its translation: CASSLMGGVVYGYTF.

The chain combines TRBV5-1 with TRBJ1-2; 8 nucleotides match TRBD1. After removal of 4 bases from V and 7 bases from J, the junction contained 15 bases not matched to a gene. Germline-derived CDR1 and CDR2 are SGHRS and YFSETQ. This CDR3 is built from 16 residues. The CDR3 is CASSLARTGLSGGYTF. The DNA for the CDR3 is TGCGCCAGCAGCCTAGCCAGGACAGGGCTTTCGGGTGGCTACACCTTC.

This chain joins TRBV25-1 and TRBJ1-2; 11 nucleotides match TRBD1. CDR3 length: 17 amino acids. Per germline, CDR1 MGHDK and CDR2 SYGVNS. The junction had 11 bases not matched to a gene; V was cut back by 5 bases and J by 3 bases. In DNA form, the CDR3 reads TGTGCCAGCAGTCCCCGGGTAGGACAGGGGGCTGACTATGGCTACACCTTC. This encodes CASSPRVGQGADYGYTF.

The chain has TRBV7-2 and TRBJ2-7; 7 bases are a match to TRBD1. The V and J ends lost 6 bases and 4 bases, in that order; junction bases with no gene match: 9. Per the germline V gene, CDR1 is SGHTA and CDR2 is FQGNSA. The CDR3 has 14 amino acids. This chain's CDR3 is CASRSGTAFYEQYF. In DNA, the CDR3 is TGTGCCAGCAGGTCCGGGACAGCCTTTTACGAGCAGTACTTC.

The CDR3 region is CASSYSGRVETQYF. The CDR3 bases are TGTGCCAGCAGTTACTCCGGGAGGGTCGAGACCCAGTACTTC. The chain links TRBV6-6 to TRBJ2-5; TRBD2 agrees at 8 bases. This CDR3 is 14 amino acids long. Germline-derived CDR1 and CDR2 are MNHNY and SVGAGI (reference sequence). With V trimmed by 0 bases and J by 5 bases, 2 bases remained unmatched.

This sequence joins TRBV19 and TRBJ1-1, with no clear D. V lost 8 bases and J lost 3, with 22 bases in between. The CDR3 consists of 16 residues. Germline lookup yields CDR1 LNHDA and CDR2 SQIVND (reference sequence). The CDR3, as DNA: TGTGCCAGTGACGAGGGCAGAAGAAACGGAGACACTGAAGCTTTCTTT. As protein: CASDEGRRNGDTEAFF.

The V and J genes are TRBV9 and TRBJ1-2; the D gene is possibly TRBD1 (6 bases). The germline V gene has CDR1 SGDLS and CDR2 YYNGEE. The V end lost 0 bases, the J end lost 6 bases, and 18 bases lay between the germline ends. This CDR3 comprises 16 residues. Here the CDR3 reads CASSVVEGGGPHGYTF. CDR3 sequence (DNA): TGTGCCAGCAGCGTAGTTGAGGGGGGAGGGCCCCATGGCTACACCTTC.

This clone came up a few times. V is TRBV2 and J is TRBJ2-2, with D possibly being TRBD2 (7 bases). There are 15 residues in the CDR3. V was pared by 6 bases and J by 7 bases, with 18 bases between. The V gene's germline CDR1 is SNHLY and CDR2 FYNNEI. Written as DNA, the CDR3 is TGTGCCAGCAGAAAAAAAGGGGGGGCAGGCGGGGAGCTGTTTTTT. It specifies CASRKKGGAGGELFF.

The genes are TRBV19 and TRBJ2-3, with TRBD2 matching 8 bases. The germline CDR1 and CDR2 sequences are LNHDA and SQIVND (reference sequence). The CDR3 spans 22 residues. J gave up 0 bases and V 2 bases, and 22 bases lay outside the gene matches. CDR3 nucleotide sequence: TGTGCCAGTAGTATACCAGCCAGGCCGGGGGGGAAAATATCCTCTAGCACAGATACGCAGTATTTT. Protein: CASSIPARPGGKISSSTDTQYF.

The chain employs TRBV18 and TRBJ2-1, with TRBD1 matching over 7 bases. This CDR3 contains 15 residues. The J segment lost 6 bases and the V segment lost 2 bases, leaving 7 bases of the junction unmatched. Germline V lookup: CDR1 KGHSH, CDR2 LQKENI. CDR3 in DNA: TGTGCCAGCTCACCAAGGGGGCCCGGGTCCAATGAGCAGTTCTTC. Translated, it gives CASSPRGPGSNEQFF. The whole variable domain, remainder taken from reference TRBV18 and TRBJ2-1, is NAGVMQNPRHLVRRRGQEARLRCSPMKGHSHVYWYRQLPEEGLKFMVYLQKENIIDESGMPKERFSAEFPKEGPSILRIQQVVRGDSAAYFCASSPRGPGSNEQFFGPGTRLTVL.

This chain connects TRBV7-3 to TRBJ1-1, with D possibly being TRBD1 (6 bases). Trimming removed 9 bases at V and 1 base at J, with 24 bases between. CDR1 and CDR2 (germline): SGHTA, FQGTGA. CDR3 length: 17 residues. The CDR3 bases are TGTGCCAGACTACCTTCGGGGGGCATCCATGGGAACACTGAAGCTTTCTTT. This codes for CARLPSGGIHGNTEAFF.

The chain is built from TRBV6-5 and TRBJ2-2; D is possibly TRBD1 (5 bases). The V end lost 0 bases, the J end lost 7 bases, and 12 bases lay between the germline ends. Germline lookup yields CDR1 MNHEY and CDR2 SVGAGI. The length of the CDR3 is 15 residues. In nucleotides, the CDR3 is TGTGCCAGCAGTTACTCGACTGGGGCGAACGGGGAGCTGTTTTTT. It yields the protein CASSYSTGANGELFF.

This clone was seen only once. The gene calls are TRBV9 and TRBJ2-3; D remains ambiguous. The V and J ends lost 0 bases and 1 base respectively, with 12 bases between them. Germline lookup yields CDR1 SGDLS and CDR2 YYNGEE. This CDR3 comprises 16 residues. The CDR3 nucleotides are TGTGCCAGCAGCGTAGATCCAGGCTTGGGCACAGATACGCAGTATTTT. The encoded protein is CASSVDPGLGTDTQYF.

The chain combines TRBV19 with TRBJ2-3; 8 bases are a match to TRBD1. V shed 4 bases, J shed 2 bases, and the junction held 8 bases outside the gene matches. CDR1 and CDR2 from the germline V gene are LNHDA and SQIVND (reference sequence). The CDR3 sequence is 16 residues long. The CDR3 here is CASSTRQGHNTDTQYF. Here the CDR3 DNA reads TGTGCCAGTAGTACGCGACAGGGGCACAACACAGATACGCAGTATTTT. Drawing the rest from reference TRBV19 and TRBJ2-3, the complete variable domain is DGGITQSPKYLFRKEGQNVTLSCEQNLNHDAMYWYRQDPGQGLRLIYYSQIVNDFQKGDIAEGYSVSREKKESFPLTVTSAQKNPTAFYLCASSTRQGHNTDTQYFGPGTRLTVL.